The table lists the clone carrying this TCR beta chain with a few counts. Its specificity is unknown. This entry is derived from a study of cytomegalovirus exposure and HLA in healthy donors. Study-wide findings and caveats: In vitro, three CMV-associated chains proved specific for CMV antigens.

The CDR3 has 14 residues. The V and J ends lost 7 bases and 1 base respectively, with 11 bases between them. CDR1 is SEHNR, CDR2 FQNEAQ, per germline (reference sequence). The method was immunoSEQ multiplex PCR; TCRdb's version includes in-frame clones alone and lacks a portion of them. The table records under 200,000 clones, 80% to 85% of them present only once. The sequence derives from a woman in her twenties or thirties in good health and CMV-seronegative. This sequence joins TRBV7-9 and TRBJ1-5; no definite D call. The material sequenced was PBMCs. CDR3 nucleotide sequence: TGTGCCAGCACCACCGGGATGAGCAATCAGCCCCAGCATTTT. This codes for CASTTGMSNQPQHF. The full variable domain, its missing parts supplied by reference TRBV7-9 and TRBJ1-5, is DTGVSQNPRHKITKRGQNVTFRCDPISEHNRLYWYRQTLGQGPEFLTYFQNEAQLEKSRLLSDRFSAERPKGSFSTLEIQRTEQGDSAMYLCASTTGMSNQPQHFGDGTRLSIL.